A selection of T cell receptor beta chains follows, all from one sample in a study of blood T cell repertoires in COVID-19. TCRdb's copy holds only in-frame clones and misses some; the assay was immunoSEQ multiplex PCR. The sample lists fewer than 250,000 clones; about 91% were seen once. The sample taken for sequencing was peripheral blood. Receptors were obtained from a man in his thirties or forties with acute or convalescent COVID-19. CDR3s include the opening cysteine and the closing phenylalanine or tryptophan.

j_call,v_call,cdr3_aa
TRBJ2-7,TRBV5-6,CASSPTHGTGVNEQYF
TRBJ2-7,TRBV3-1/TRBV3-2,CASSHIRRSYEQYF
TRBJ1-1,TRBV10-3,CAISTGLGTEAFF
TRBJ1-2,TRBV15,CATRRPPNYGYTF
TRBJ2-7,TRBV24-1,CATDQTSGTYEQYF
TRBJ1-3,TRBV5-4,CASSLTESSGNTIYF
TRBJ1-4,TRBV5-1,CASSLKGGPATNEKLFF
TRBJ2-1,TRBV30,CAWSSGLSYNEQFF
TRBJ2-6,TRBV21-1,CASSIGPAQGACSGANVLTF
TRBJ2-3,TRBV20-1,CSASADSHSEYF
TRBJ2-4,TRBV3-1/TRBV3-2,CASELAGSGTGNIQYF
TRBJ2-5,TRBV9,CASSVETSGTWGTQYF
TRBJ1-5,TRBV19,CASSGGGGRAVNQPQHF
TRBJ2-5,TRBV29-1,CSATTFLGRRGQETQYF
TRBJ1-6,TRBV5-1,CASSLTVRTDNSPLHF
TRBJ1-1,TRBV5-5,CASSYGTGGTTQGTEAFF
TRBJ2-2,TRBV9,CASSSRPGAGELFF